Listed below are T cell receptor beta chains from one sample, sequenced in a study of T cell responses to AZD1222 COVID-19 vaccine. The repertoire was sequenced with immunoSEQ multiplex PCR; TCRdb's copy has only in-frame clones and lacks some. The sample lists approximately 180,000 clones, roughly nine tenths occurring once. The sample here was peripheral blood, taken on day 0 of AZD1222 vaccination. These receptors were collected from an adult in good health. CDR3s include the opening cysteine and the closing phenylalanine or tryptophan. The D gene is left open where the match is weak. Clone size is given for some rows only: seen once, a few or many times, or a class if the clone is expanded.

clone_size,v_call,d_call,cdr3_length,j_call,cdr3_aa,cdr3_nt
NA,TRBV19,TRBD1,14,TRBJ1-3,CASTRTGGVNTIYF,TGTGCCAGTACCCGGACAGGGGGTGTAAACACCATATATTTT
NA,TRBV5-4,NA,13,TRBJ2-7,CASSLVQGREQYF,TGTGCCAGCAGCTTGGTGCAGGGGAGGGAGCAGTACTTC
NA,TRBV15,NA,13,TRBJ2-5,CATSTWNQETQYF,TGTGCCACCAGCACCTGGAACCAAGAGACCCAGTACTTC
NA,TRBV28,NA,16,TRBJ2-1,CASSLSGRRVYNEQFF,TGTGCCAGCAGTTTATCGGGGAGGAGGGTGTACAATGAGCAGTTCTTC
once,TRBV24-1,NA,14,TRBJ2-7,CATSDRDRQGEQYF,TGTGCCACCAGTGACCGGGACCGCCAGGGCGAGCAGTACTTC
NA,TRBV18,TRBD1,13,TRBJ1-2,CASFQGADYGYTF,TGTGCCAGTTTCCAGGGGGCGGACTATGGCTACACCTTC
NA,TRBV19,TRBD1,15,TRBJ2-3,CASEVGTGVQNTQYF,TGTGCCAGTGAGGTGGGGACAGGGGTGCAAAATACGCAGTATTTT
NA,TRBV5-1,NA,14,TRBJ1-2,CASSVAEFAYGYTF,TGCGCCAGCAGTGTCGCGGAATTTGCCTATGGCTACACCTTC
few,TRBV6-5,NA,14,TRBJ2-7,CASMTMRGSYEQYF,TGTGCCAGCATGACAATGAGGGGATCCTACGAGCAGTACTTC
NA,TRBV7-6,NA,17,TRBJ1-1,CASSFPGHRLENTEAFF,TGTGCCAGCAGCTTCCCGGGACACAGGTTGGAGAACACTGAAGCTTTCTTT
NA,TRBV19,TRBD1,15,TRBJ2-7,CASSSRRGQVYEQYF,TGTGCCAGTAGCAGCCGAAGAGGACAGGTCTACGAGCAGTACTTC
NA,TRBV5-1,NA,13,TRBJ2-7,CASSLAGPYEQYF,TGCGCCAGCAGCTTGGCGGGACCCTACGAGCAGTACTTC
NA,TRBV7-2,NA,13,TRBJ1-6,CASSLDWGSPLHF,TGTGCCAGCAGCTTAGATTGGGGTTCACCCCTCCACTTT
few,TRBV10-3,TRBD1,16,TRBJ2-7,CASWGPFGQGGGEQYF,TGTGCCTCTTGGGGTCCTTTTGGACAGGGAGGAGGCGAGCAGTACTTC
NA,TRBV4-1,NA,14,TRBJ1-1,CASSQAFGDAEAFF,TGCGCCAGCAGCCAAGCGTTCGGGGACGCTGAAGCTTTCTTT
few,TRBV14,NA,15,TRBJ2-3,CASSQGTLSTDTQYF,TGTGCCAGCAGCCAAGGGACTCTTAGCACAGATACGCAGTATTTT
NA,TRBV7-2,NA,11,TRBJ2-1,CASSLTWEQFF,TGTGCCAGCAGCTTAACCTGGGAGCAGTTCTTC
NA,TRBV5-4,NA,16,TRBJ2-7,CASSLGPGTGTYEQYF,TGTGCCAGCAGCTTGGGCCCCGGGACTGGGACCTACGAGCAGTACTTC
once,TRBV12-3/TRBV12-4,NA,13,TRBJ1-2,CASSLVPSSGYTF,TGTGCCAGCAGTTTAGTACCCAGTTCTGGCTACACCTTC
NA,TRBV3-1/TRBV3-2,NA,14,TRBJ2-3,CASSQSASTDTQYF,TGTGCCAGCAGCCAATCGGCTAGCACAGATACGCAGTATTTT
once,TRBV5-4,NA,14,TRBJ2-7,CASSLGSTFYEQYF,TGTGCCAGCAGCTTGGGTTCAACTTTTTACGAGCAGTACTTC
NA,TRBV6-5,TRBD1,14,TRBJ1-2,CASSTGQGPYGYTF,TGTGCCAGCAGCACGGGACAGGGTCCTTATGGCTACACCTTC
few,TRBV11-2,NA,18,TRBJ1-3,CASSLDGNQGRPRNTIYF,TGTGCCAGCAGCTTAGATGGGAACCAGGGGCGACCCCGAAACACCATATATTTT
NA,TRBV6-5,NA,13,TRBJ2-3,CASSWRFADTQYF,TGTGCCAGCAGCTGGCGGTTCGCAGATACGCAGTATTTT
NA,TRBV19,NA,15,TRBJ2-1,CASSISRRRSHEQFF,TGTGCCAGTAGTATCTCCAGGCGAAGGTCCCATGAGCAGTTCTTC
NA,TRBV6-5,NA,15,TRBJ2-7,CASSPDRRGTYEQYF,TGTGCCAGCAGCCCCGATAGGAGGGGGACCTACGAGCAGTACTTC
few,TRBV4-2,TRBD1,16,TRBJ1-2,CASSLAGTGNGYGYTF,TGTGCCAGCAGCCTTGCCGGGACAGGGAACGGCTATGGCTACACCTTC
NA,TRBV5-6,NA,16,TRBJ2-2,CASSSPRRGAAGELFF,TGTGCCAGCAGCTCCCCCCGTAGAGGCGCGGCCGGGGAGCTGTTTTTT
NA,TRBV5-1,NA,13,TRBJ2-1,CASSWDGYNEQFF,TGCGCCAGCAGCTGGGACGGGTACAATGAGCAGTTCTTC
NA,TRBV16,NA,14,TRBJ1-5,CASSPYDSNQPQHF,TGTGCCAGCAGCCCTTACGACAGCAATCAGCCCCAGCATTTT
NA,TRBV11-1,TRBD2,14,TRBJ2-7,CASSRGLAGYEQYF,TGTGCCAGCAGCCGGGGACTAGCGGGATACGAGCAGTACTTC
NA,TRBV28,TRBD2,15,TRBJ2-1,CASSLLAGGVHEQFF,TGTGCCAGCAGTTTGCTAGCGGGAGGGGTACATGAGCAGTTCTTC
NA,TRBV4-1,NA,15,TRBJ1-2,CASSQVLSHNYGYTF,TGCGCCAGCAGCCAAGTACTGTCGCATAACTATGGCTACACCTTC
NA,TRBV10-3,NA,12,TRBJ2-5,CAISATGETQYF,TGTGCCATCAGTGCCACGGGCGAGACCCAGTACTTC
NA,TRBV27,NA,16,TRBJ1-6,CASSPSGGGWNSPLHF,TGTGCCAGCAGTCCGTCCGGGGGCGGGTGGAATTCACCCCTCCACTTT
few,TRBV10-1,NA,12,TRBJ2-5,CASGTAQETQYF,TGCGCCAGCGGCACAGCTCAAGAGACCCAGTACTTC
NA,TRBV11-1,NA,13,TRBJ2-4,CASSLQAGNIQYF,TGTGCCAGCAGTTTACAGGCGGGGAACATTCAGTACTTC
NA,TRBV15,NA,15,TRBJ2-5,CATSGVKGQKETQYF,TGTGCCACCAGTGGGGTTAAGGGGCAGAAAGAGACCCAGTACTTC
NA,TRBV7-9,NA,14,TRBJ1-1,CASSFLDRYTEAFF,TGTGCCAGCAGCTTCTTAGACAGATACACTGAAGCTTTCTTT
NA,TRBV5-5,NA,14,TRBJ2-7,CASSLAADYYEQYF,TGTGCCAGCAGCTTGGCCGCGGATTACTACGAGCAGTACTTC
NA,TRBV28,NA,16,TRBJ1-3,CASCRGSFLGGNTIYF,TGTGCCAGCTGCCGGGGGTCCTTCTTGGGGGGAAACACCATATATTTT
few,TRBV5-1,TRBD1,15,TRBJ1-1,CASRRTGQGDTEAFF,TGCGCCAGCAGGAGGACGGGACAGGGTGACACTGAAGCTTTCTTT
few,TRBV27,NA,13,TRBJ1-5,CASSPRGDQPQHF,TGTGCCAGCAGTCCAAGGGGGGATCAGCCCCAGCATTTT
NA,TRBV11-2,NA,10,TRBJ2-7,CASSLDEQYF,TGTGCCAGCAGCTTGGACGAGCAGTACTTC
NA,TRBV2,NA,14,TRBJ1-2,CASSDQVKVYGYTF,TGTGCCAGCAGTGATCAAGTCAAGGTCTATGGCTACACCTTC
NA,TRBV29-1,NA,14,TRBJ1-1,CSVGATGGKTEAFF,TGCAGCGTTGGGGCCACGGGGGGGAAGACTGAAGCTTTCTTT
NA,TRBV12-5,NA,16,TRBJ1-6,CASGLGTPGAYSPLHF,TGTGCTAGTGGTTTAGGTACTCCGGGGGCATATTCACCCCTCCACTTT
once,TRBV19,NA,16,TRBJ1-5,CASSMKRQASNQPQHF,TGTGCCAGTAGTATGAAGCGACAGGCTAGCAATCAGCCCCAGCATTTT
NA,TRBV7-9,TRBD1,16,TRBJ2-2,CASSDTRDRNTGELFF,TGTGCCAGCAGCGATACCCGGGACAGGAACACCGGGGAGCTGTTTTTT
NA,TRBV18,NA,15,TRBJ1-4,CASSDAGAKGEKLFF,TGTGCCAGCTCAGACGCAGGGGCAAAGGGTGAAAAACTGTTTTTT
NA,TRBV5-4,TRBD1,16,TRBJ2-7,CASSLGGTGALYEQYF,TGTGCCAGCAGCTTGGGGGGGACAGGGGCCCTATACGAGCAGTACTTC
once,TRBV18,NA,13,TRBJ2-3,CASSPGATDTQYF,TGTGCCAGCTCACCTGGAGCGACAGATACGCAGTATTTT
NA,TRBV7-8,NA,16,TRBJ2-5,CASSLAIGQDQETQYF,TGTGCCAGCAGCTTAGCGATAGGGCAGGACCAAGAGACCCAGTACTTC
NA,TRBV28,NA,15,TRBJ1-5,CASSWRLGGNQPQHF,TGTGCCAGCAGTTGGAGGTTGGGGGGGAATCAGCCCCAGCATTTT